The 18 T cell receptor beta chains below all came from one sample that was sequenced in a study of blood T cell repertoires in COVID-19. The protocol was immunoSEQ multiplex PCR, while the TCRdb copy is restricted to in-frame clones and leaves out a portion. The sample holds some 380,000 clones; 81% are singletons and the top ten take over 0.95%. The sample consisted of peripheral blood. These receptors originate from a human donor with acute or convalescent COVID-19. The donor label of this sample is uncertain.

The chain combines TRBV18 with TRBJ1-1; 9 bases are a match to TRBD1. CDR3 length: 14 amino acids. J gave up 4 bases and V 2 bases, and 2 bases lay outside the gene matches. Germline CDR1 and CDR2: KGHSH and LQKENI. In DNA, the CDR3 is TGTGCCAGCTCACCAGGGACAGGGTCCACTGAAGCTTTCTTT. As protein: CASSPGTGSTEAFF.

This clone was observed a few times. The chain is built from TRBV7-9 and TRBJ2-6; TRBD2 matches at 10 bases. The V gene's germline CDR1 is SEHNR and CDR2 FQNEAQ (reference sequence). After removal of 8 bases from V and 3 bases from J, the junction contained 4 bases not matched to a gene. This CDR3 comprises 15 residues. The DNA for the CDR3 is TGTGCCAGCCCTAGCGGGAGTGTTGGGGCCAACGTCCTGACTTTC. This encodes CASPSGSVGANVLTF.

The chain couples TRBV12-3 or TRBV12-4 to TRBJ1-3; 7 bases fit TRBD1. This CDR3 has 12 amino acids. V shed 2 bases and J 13 bases; nucleotides not matched to a gene: 5. DNA for the CDR3: TGTGCCAGCAGTTTACGGGACAGTGGAATATATTTT. Its translation: CASSLRDSGIYF.

The J gene is TRBJ2-7, the V gene TRBV19, with 8 bases identical to TRBD2. The ends lost 5 bases at V and 7 bases at J; junction bases unmatched: 19. This CDR3 contains 17 residues. Germline CDR1 is LNHDA and CDR2 is SQIVND (reference sequence). As DNA, the CDR3 is TGTGCCAGTAGTTCCCGTTCGGTTAGCGGGACTATCGTGGAGCAGTACTTC. As protein: CASSSRSVSGTIVEQYF.

This chain joins TRBV5-1 and TRBJ1-1; TRBD1 agrees at 11 bases. Losses at the gene ends were 4 bases for V and 5 bases for J; bases not matched to a gene: 4. The CDR3 spans 14 residues. Germline V gene lookup returns CDR1 SGHRS and CDR2 YFSETQ. CDR3 nucleotide sequence: TGCGCCAGCAGCCCTGGACAGGGGGCGACTGAAGCTTTCTTT. This sequence encodes CASSPGQGATEAFF.

This clone was counted only a few times. The chain joins TRBV5-1 to TRBJ2-7; tentatively, D is TRBD2 (5 bases). V was trimmed by 0 bases and J by 4 bases, leaving 11 bases between them. The CDR3 totals 14 residues. Germline V gives CDR1 SGHRS, CDR2 YFSETQ. The CDR3: CASSLEGEGYEQYF. The CDR3 DNA follows: TGCGCCAGCAGCTTGGAGGGTGAGGGATACGAGCAGTACTTC.

This clone was observed a few times. CDR3 coding DNA: TGTGCCAGCAGTCATCGGACTAGCGGGACCCAGTACTTC. Its protein is CASSHRTSGTQYF. The chain recombines TRBV3-1 (or the pseudogene TRBV3-2) with TRBJ2-5; TRBD2 aligns across 10 bases. Trimming took 6 bases from V and 7 from J; bases not matched to a gene: 5. This CDR3 has 13 residues. Per the germline V gene, CDR1 is LGHDT and CDR2 is YNNKEL (reference sequence).

The CDR3 nucleotides read TGTGCCAGCAGCTACGGACAGGGTAGGGCAGATACGCAGTATTTT. This encodes CASSYGQGRADTQYF. The chain employs TRBV7-7 and TRBJ2-3; TRBD1 matches 8 bases. Germline loops: CDR1 SSHAT, CDR2 FNYEAQ (reference sequence). V was pared by 4 bases and J by 4 bases, with 7 bases of the junction left unmatched. The CDR3 totals 15 residues. The full variable domain, in which reference TRBV7-7 and TRBJ2-3 provide the parts outside the CDR3, is GAGVSQSPRYKVTKRGQDVTLRCDPISSHATLYWYQQALGQGPEFLTYFNYEAQPDKSGLPSDRFSAERPEGSISTLTIQRTEQRDSAMYRCASSYGQGRADTQYFGPGTRLTVL.

The chain combines TRBV10-2 with TRBJ2-7, with D possibly matching TRBD2 (7 bases). The CDR3 has 13 residues. Germline V gene data show CDR1 as WSHSY and CDR2 as SAAADI. V was trimmed by 8 bases and J by 3 bases, leaving 14 bases between them. CDR3 region: CASGGGGNYEQYF. CDR3 DNA: TGCGCCAGCGGGGGGGGCGGGAACTACGAGCAGTACTTC.

For the CDR3, the DNA is TGTGCCAGCAGTGTATACGGATCTCACAGCTCTGGAAACACCATATATTTT. Translating gives CASSVYGSHSSGNTIYF. The chain employs TRBV6-1 and TRBJ1-3; D ambiguous. Germline V lookup: CDR1 MNHNS, CDR2 SASEGT. There are 17 residues in the CDR3. V lost 4 bases and J lost 0, with 16 bases in between.

This chain joins TRBV5-1 and TRBJ2-7; D possibly corresponds to TRBD2 (6 bases). CDR1 is SGHRS, CDR2 YFSETQ, per germline. V was trimmed by 2 bases and J by 4 bases, leaving 13 bases between them. CDR3 length equals 14 residues. CDR3: CASSFLGSGYEQYF. The CDR3 DNA reads TGCGCCAGCAGCTTTTTGGGTAGCGGATACGAGCAGTACTTC.

The V and J genes are TRBV30 and TRBJ1-1; D might be TRBD1 (5 bases). The germline V and J ends were trimmed by 2 bases and 4 bases, with 8 bases remaining between them. Germline CDR1 is GTSNPN and CDR2 is SVGIG (reference sequence). The CDR3 is made up of 12 amino acids. CDR3 nucleotide sequence: TGTGCCTGGAGTTGGGGGGGCACTGAAGCTTTCTTT. It yields the protein CAWSWGGTEAFF.

This clone showed up just once. The V call is TRBV19, the J call TRBJ1-2, with 7 bases matching TRBD1. The CDR3 length is 14 residues. With V trimmed by 6 bases and J by 5 bases, 9 bases remained unmatched. Per the germline V gene, CDR1 is LNHDA and CDR2 is SQIVND (reference sequence). CDR3 DNA sequence: TGTGCCAGTAGCTCCGGGACAGCCTTTTATGGCTACACCTTC. Its translation: CASSSGTAFYGYTF. The full variable domain, its missing parts supplied by reference TRBV19 and TRBJ1-2, is DGGITQSPKYLFRKEGQNVTLSCEQNLNHDAMYWYRQDPGQGLRLIYYSQIVNDFQKGDIAEGYSVSREKKESFPLTVTSAQKNPTAFYLCASSSGTAFYGYTFGSGTRLTVV.

Only a few counts were recorded for this clone. This rearrangement joins TRBV2 to TRBJ2-1, with 8 bases that match TRBD1. Trimming took 3 bases from V and 2 from J; bases not matched to a gene: 3. The CDR3 runs to 15 residues. Germline V lookup: CDR1 SNHLY, CDR2 FYNNEI. This chain's CDR3 is CASSDEQGAYNEQFF. CDR3 DNA sequence: TGTGCCAGCAGTGACGAACAGGGGGCCTACAATGAGCAGTTCTTC.

V is TRBV18 and J is TRBJ2-7, with D perhaps TRBD1 (5 bases). The CDR3 runs 13 residues. V was shortened by 2 bases and J by 6 bases, with 11 bases between the two germline ends. Germline lookup yields CDR1 KGHSH and CDR2 LQKENI. In nucleotides, the CDR3 is TGTGCCAGCTCACCAAGGTCAGGGCCCGAGCAGTACTTC. Its protein product is CASSPRSGPEQYF.

The V and J genes are TRBV7-9 and TRBJ2-1; tentative D call: TRBD2 (5 bases). Trimming took 9 bases from V and 2 from J, leaving 8 bases between them. Per the germline V gene, CDR1 is SEHNR and CDR2 is FQNEAQ (reference sequence). There are 12 residues in the CDR3. CDR3 bases: TGTGCCAGTGGACTTACCTACAATGAGCAGTTCTTC. Translation gives CASGLTYNEQFF.

This chain connects TRBV6-8 to TRBJ1-2, with TRBD1 as a possible D gene (5 bases). Between the trimmed V and J ends, which lost 9 bases and 8 bases, there was a span of 31 bases. CDR3 length: 17 amino acids. From germline, CDR1 is MNHGY and CDR2 SAAAGT. The DNA for the CDR3 is TGTGCCAGTCGCCCGGGGGGGGGAGCCGGGGTCTCGGGCGGCTACACCTTC. This encodes CASRPGGGAGVSGGYTF.

The V gene is TRBV5-5, the J gene TRBJ1-1; the match to TRBD1 covers 8 bases. CDR3 length equals 14 residues. Germline lookup yields CDR1 SGHKS and CDR2 YYEKEE (reference sequence). V shed 6 bases and J 3 bases; nucleotides not matched to a gene: 7. The CDR3 DNA is TGTGCCAGCACCGACAGGGGTTTGGACACTGAAGCTTTCTTT. It is translated as CASTDRGLDTEAFF.